A selection of T cell receptor beta chains follows, all from one sample in a study of human T cells and chemical hapten exposure. Each CDR3 protein is one row after TCRdb ran MiXCR on the RACE reads. The sample yields around 190,000 distinct CDR3 sequences, 20% to 25% seen once. Sequenced material: whole blood, taken in connection with sensitization to the hapten diphenylcyclopropenone (DPC). Receptors originate from a woman in her 50s with alopecia areata. Some clones in this sample may be carry-over from other donors' samples. The CDR3 runs from the conserved cysteine through the conserved F or W. Fields, in order: D gene, J gene, clone size, V gene, CDR3 protein, CDR3 DNA. The D gene is left open where the match is weak. Expanded clones get a size class; other rows say once, few or many, or leave the size out.

D: TRBD2; J: TRBJ2-1; size: few; V: TRBV27; CDR3: CASGRAGALSEQFF; DNA: TGTGCCAGCGGGAGGGCGGGAGCGCTGAGTGAGCAGTTCTTC
D: TRBD1; J: TRBJ1-2; size: few; V: TRBV5-6; CDR3: CASSPWTGQGYTF; DNA: TGTGCCAGCAGCCCATGGACAGGGCAAGGCTACACCTTC
D: .; J: TRBJ2-2; size: .; V: TRBV21-1; CDR3: CASSIRPGDATGELFF; DNA: TGTGCCAGCAGCATCCGGCCGGGGGACGCCACCGGGGAGCTGTTTTTT
D: .; J: TRBJ2-7; size: few; V: TRBV5-1; CDR3: CASSLGSGWAYEQYF; DNA: TGCGCCAGCAGCTTGGGAAGCGGGTGGGCCTACGAGCAGTACTTC
D: .; J: TRBJ2-1; size: few; V: TRBV2; CDR3: CASIGTFSGNEQFF; DNA: TGTGCCAGCATCGGAACGTTTAGCGGCAATGAGCAGTTCTTC
D: .; J: TRBJ1-1; size: .; V: TRBV6-1; CDR3: CASSELRMNTEAFF; DNA: TGTGCCAGCAGTGAATTAAGGATGAACACTGAAGCTTTCTTT
D: .; J: TRBJ2-7; size: once; V: TRBV6-6; CDR3: CASSREFEQYF; DNA: TGTGCCAGCAGTAGAGAATTCGAGCAGTACTTC
D: TRBD2; J: TRBJ2-4; size: many; V: TRBV2; CDR3: CASSEWKGGVKNIQYF; DNA: TGTGCCAGCAGTGAATGGAAGGGAGGGGTCAAAAACATTCAGTACTTC
D: .; J: TRBJ2-1; size: .; V: TRBV20-1; CDR3: CSAQSLYNEQFF; DNA: TGCAGTGCCCAGTCCCTTTACAATGAGCAGTTCTTC
D: TRBD2; J: TRBJ2-3; size: few; V: TRBV28; CDR3: CTAGAPGTDTQYF; DNA: TGTACAGCGGGAGCTCCGGGCACAGATACGCAGTATTTT
D: TRBD2; J: TRBJ2-3; size: .; V: TRBV7-6; CDR3: CASSLGAGGFTDTQYF; DNA: TGTGCCAGCAGCTTGGGAGCGGGAGGGTTCACAGATACGCAGTATTTT
D: TRBD1; J: TRBJ1-6; size: few; V: TRBV5-6; CDR3: CASSPTGVVSPLHF; DNA: TGTGCCAGCAGTCCGACAGGGGTGGTATCACCCCTCCACTTT
D: .; J: TRBJ1-1; size: many; V: TRBV29-1; CDR3: CSVHAWGVNTEAFF; DNA: TGCAGCGTCCACGCCTGGGGGGTTAACACTGAAGCTTTCTTT
D: TRBD2; J: TRBJ2-1; size: many; V: TRBV6-9; CDR3: CASSYSMTSGRNNEQFF; DNA: TGTGCCAGCAGTTATTCAATGACTAGCGGGAGGAACAATGAGCAGTTCTTC
D: TRBD2; J: TRBJ2-7; size: .; V: TRBV11-2; CDR3: CASSLSGFGLAGSYEQYF; DNA: TGTGCCAGCAGCTTATCAGGGTTTGGACTAGCGGGATCCTACGAGCAGTACTTC
D: TRBD2; J: TRBJ2-5; size: few; V: TRBV20-1; CDR3: CSAQLAGVETQYF; DNA: TGCAGTGCCCAGTTAGCGGGAGTTGAGACCCAGTACTTC
D: .; J: TRBJ1-1; size: few; V: TRBV29-1; CDR3: CSVGRLDTEAFF; DNA: TGCAGCGTTGGGAGATTGGACACTGAAGCTTTCTTT
D: .; J: TRBJ2-5; size: once; V: TRBV7-2; CDR3: CASSLVGGSGGQYF; DNA: TGTGCCAGCAGCTTAGTCGGCGGATCCGGGGGCCAGTACTTC
D: .; J: TRBJ2-3; size: .; V: TRBV11-2; CDR3: CASSVKRSPTDTQYF; DNA: TGTGCCAGCAGCGTAAAGCGGAGCCCCACAGATACGCAGTATTTT
D: .; J: TRBJ2-2; size: .; V: TRBV21-1; CDR3: CASSTEGVTGELFF; DNA: TGTGCCAGCAGCACCGAGGGGGTCACCGGGGAGCTGTTTTTT
D: TRBD1; J: TRBJ2-5; size: .; V: TRBV7-6; CDR3: CASSLSGTGQETQYF; DNA: TGTGCCAGCAGCTTATCAGGGACAGGGCAAGAGACCCAGTACTTC
D: TRBD2; J: TRBJ2-1; size: .; V: TRBV10-3; CDR3: CAISAILAGGNEQFF; DNA: TGTGCCATCAGTGCAATACTAGCGGGTGGAAATGAGCAGTTCTTC
D: .; J: TRBJ2-1; size: .; V: TRBV21-1; CDR3: CASSKDEDGDPSFHEQFF; DNA: TGTGCCAGCAGCAAAGACGAGGATGGAGACCCGTCCTTCCATGAGCAGTTCTTC
D: .; J: TRBJ2-5; size: .; V: TRBV27; CDR3: CASIQPTGRQETQYF; DNA: TGTGCCAGCATTCAGCCGACAGGACGGCAAGAGACCCAGTACTTC
D: TRBD1; J: TRBJ2-7; size: once; V: TRBV7-2; CDR3: CASSDGQGAYYEQYF; DNA: TGTGCCAGCAGCGACGGACAGGGGGCCTACTACGAGCAGTACTTC
D: .; J: TRBJ2-1; size: few; V: TRBV7-2; CDR3: CASSPYYNEQFF; DNA: TGTGCCAGCAGCCCCTACTACAATGAGCAGTTCTTC
D: .; J: TRBJ2-1; size: few; V: TRBV11-2; CDR3: CASSLDPEAYNEQFF; DNA: TGTGCCAGCAGCTTAGATCCGGAGGCCTACAATGAGCAGTTCTTC
D: TRBD2; J: TRBJ2-3; size: .; V: TRBV2; CDR3: CASRASGMDTQYF; DNA: TGTGCCAGCAGGGCTAGCGGGATGGATACGCAGTATTTT
D: .; J: TRBJ2-1; size: .; V: TRBV11-2; CDR3: CASSSPRRSSYNEQFF; DNA: TGTGCCAGCAGCTCCCCCCGTCGGAGCTCCTACAATGAGCAGTTCTTC